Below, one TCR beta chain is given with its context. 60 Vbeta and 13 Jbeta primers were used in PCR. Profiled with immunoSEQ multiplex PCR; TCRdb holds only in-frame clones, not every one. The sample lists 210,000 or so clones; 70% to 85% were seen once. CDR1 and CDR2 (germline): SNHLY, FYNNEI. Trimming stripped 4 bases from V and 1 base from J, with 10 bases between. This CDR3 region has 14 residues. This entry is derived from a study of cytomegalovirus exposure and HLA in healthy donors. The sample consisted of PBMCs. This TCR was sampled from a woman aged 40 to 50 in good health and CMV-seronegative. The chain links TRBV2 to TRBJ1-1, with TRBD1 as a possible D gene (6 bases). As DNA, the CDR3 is TGTGCCAGCAGTGTAGAAGGGGGGAACACTGAAGCTTTCTTT. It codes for CASSVEGGNTEAFF.